The clone carrying this T cell receptor beta chain appeared once. Antigen specificity is unknown. The record originates from a study of T cell responses to AZD1222 COVID-19 vaccine. The CDR3 runs to 15 residues. V was cut by 10 bases and J by 5 bases, with 23 bases left in between. Germline CDR1 reads SNHLY; CDR2 reads FYNNEI. Data came from immunoSEQ multiplex PCR; TCRdb stores just in-frame clones and leaves some out. The table shows over 150,000 clones, with over 85% occurring only once. Study observations and caveats: Sampling captured repertoires only after the peak T cell response. Seropositive AZD1222 recipients at baseline numbered only six or seven. Donor demographics were predominantly white British with a female majority; clonal diversity may be underestimated.

The rearrangement links TRBV2 to TRBJ1-1; D is perhaps TRBD1 (6 bases). The source was peripheral blood, collected on day 0 of AZD1222 vaccination. The TCR was taken from an adult in good health. The CDR3 region has the DNA TGTGCCACCCCCGGGGCAGGAGTAGGGGGTACTGAAGCTTTCTTT. It specifies CATPGAGVGGTEAFF.